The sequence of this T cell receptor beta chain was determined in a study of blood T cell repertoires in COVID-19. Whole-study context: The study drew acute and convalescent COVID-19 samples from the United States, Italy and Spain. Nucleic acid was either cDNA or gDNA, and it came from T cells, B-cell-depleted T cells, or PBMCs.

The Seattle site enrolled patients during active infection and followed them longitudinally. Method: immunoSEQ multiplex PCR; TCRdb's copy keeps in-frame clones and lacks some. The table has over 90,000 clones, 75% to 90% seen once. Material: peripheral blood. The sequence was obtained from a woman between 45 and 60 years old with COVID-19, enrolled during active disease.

CDR3 nucleotide sequence: TGCGCCAGCAGCCCGGACAGGGAGAACAATGAGCAGTTCTTC. Its protein product is CASSPDRENNEQFF. This chain joins TRBV5-1 and TRBJ2-1, with 8 bases identical to TRBD1. CDR1 is SGHRS, CDR2 YFSETQ, per germline. The CDR3 consists of 14 residues. V lost 4 bases, J lost 5 bases, and 5 bases stayed unmatched.